This TCR beta chain was sequenced during a study of Graves' ophthalmopathy and Graves' hyperthyroidism. The sequenced template was RNA, covering the TCR beta CDR3 region. Investigators did first-round RT-PCR with HTBI primers, then second-round multiplex PCR. TCRdb re-analysed the multiplex PCR reads in MiXCR, keeping a single row per CDR3 protein. The sample carries 650,000 to 900,000 distinct CDR3 sequences, 40% recorded once. The length of the CDR3 is 12 residues. Germline CDR1 reads SQVTM; CDR2 reads ANQGSEA. V gene TRBV29-1 combines with J gene TRBJ1-2; 7 bases line up with TRBD1. The sequence derives from an adult man with Graves' ophthalmopathy. Material: peripheral blood. DNA of the CDR3: TGCGGCGCCGGGACAGCTAACTATGGCTACACCTTC. This encodes CGAGTANYGYTF.